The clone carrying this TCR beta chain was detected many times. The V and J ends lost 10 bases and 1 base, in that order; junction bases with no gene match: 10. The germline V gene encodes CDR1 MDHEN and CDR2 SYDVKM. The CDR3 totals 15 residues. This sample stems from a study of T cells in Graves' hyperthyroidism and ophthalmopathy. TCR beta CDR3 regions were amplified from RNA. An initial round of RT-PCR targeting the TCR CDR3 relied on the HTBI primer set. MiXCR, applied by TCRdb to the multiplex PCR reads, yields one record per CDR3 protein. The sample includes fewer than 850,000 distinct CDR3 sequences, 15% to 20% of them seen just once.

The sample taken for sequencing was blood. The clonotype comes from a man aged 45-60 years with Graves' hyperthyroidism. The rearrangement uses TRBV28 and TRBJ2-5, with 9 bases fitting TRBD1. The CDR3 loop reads CANDPDRGVQETQYF. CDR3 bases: TGTGCCAACGATCCCGACAGGGGGGTCCAAGAGACCCAGTACTTC.